This paragraph covers one T cell receptor (beta chain) sequence. This clone's antigen is unknown. No clone much larger than this one lies a single base away; base qualities are absent. From the cysteine up to the phenylalanine, the CDR3 has a length of 15 residues. The entry retains the CDR3 DNA only, 45 bases that are in frame from base 1. V is cut back by 7 bases and J by 6 bases, with 9 bases in the junction unmatched. CDR1 and CDR2, looked up from the germline V gene, are MNHNS and SASEGT. With the immunoSEQ assay, which is a bias-controlled multiplex PCR relying on V- and J-specific primers, TCR beta CDR3 regions were amplified from genomic DNA. A proprietary barcode and Illumina adapter sequences were added to the CDR3 amplicons in a second PCR step. An Illumina MiSeq instrument was used for sequencing of the CDR3 libraries. The original methods were these. Export and quality control were done with immunoSEQ Analyzer 3.0, while downstream analyses used R Bioconductor and Immunarch. Only productive rearrangements within the normalized downsampled data set were used in the calculation of repertoire metrics. Pathologically expanded clonotypes were defined as those larger than 5 templates in the normalized cohort. The Inverse Simpson Index was used to measure repertoire diversity. To capture all clonotypes, the CMV-specificity analyses were run on the non-normalized data set. TCRdb limited this immuneACCESS table to in-frame rearrangements with V and J called. A share of clones is missing; checked studies link under half to unresolved V genes, and the rest is unexplained. The V and J calls and clone size were taken over from that table, and D and trimming were inferred from the DNA. The sample profile shows under 10,000 clones; around 81% of them were found once. The ten most abundant clones make up approximately 4.8% of the sample.

The sample comes from a study of T cell clonotyping in hematopoietic cell transplantation listed by TCRdb under 2021. Notes on the research overall: A total of 135 blood samples were collected in the study from some 37 consecutive transplant recipients and their related donors. Patients were recruited between 2015 and January 2017 and followed until late 2020 or death. Summary of the overall study and its limitations: Overlap with donor repertoires was found for only a small fraction of recipient repertoires, with over 95% found to appear de novo at the given depth. The sample size was limited, and CD4 and CD8 repertoire contributions could not be separated because cells were not sorted. Inverse Simpson Index values from donors and from recipients before transplant predicted broader TCR repertoire diversity after transplant. Recipient TCR diversity fell after transplant, with pathologically expanded clonotypes rising progressively from day 30 to day 180.

The time point label on this specimen signifies: 180 days after allo-HCT. Blood samples were obtained from recipients approximately 28 days before transplant and at days 30, 100 and 180 after transplant. Using Nuclei Lysis Solution, genomic DNA was extracted from unfractionated peripheral blood mononuclear cells that were either fresh or cryopreserved. This receptor chain uses TRBV6-1 and TRBJ1-5, with TRBD1 matching 10 junction bases. The origin of this receptor is a female patient between 50 and 60 years old who had an allogeneic stem cell transplant from an unrelated donor, so the T cells may come from the graft donor. Some clones in this sample may be carry-over from other donors' samples. The sequences come from peripheral blood mononuclear cells, collected 180 days after allogeneic stem cell transplant. The DNA sequence reads TGTGCCAGCACCGTCTGGACAGGGGGATTTCAGCCCCAGCATTTT. This encodes CASTVWTGGFQPQHF.